The 17 T cell receptor beta chains reported below all come from one sample, sequenced in a study of blood T cell repertoires in COVID-19. The assay was immunoSEQ multiplex PCR, and TCRdb's table has in-frame clones only and misses some. The sample holds 140,000 or so clones, about 89% seen once. The sequenced sample was peripheral blood. The receptors stem from a man between 45 and 60 years old who had recovered from COVID-19.

DNA of the CDR3: TGTGCCAGCAGCGCGGAAGCTCGGAGCTATGGCTACACCTTC. This sequence encodes CASSAEARSYGYTF. The chain has TRBV2 and TRBJ1-2; no firm D call. Germline V CDR1 and CDR2: SNHLY, FYNNEI. CDR3 size: 14 residues. V was clipped by 6 bases and J by 4 bases, with 15 bases between them.

The chain has TRBV6-6 and TRBJ1-1; the D is unclear. V lost 0 bases, J lost 0 bases, and 8 bases lay in between. The CDR3 length is 15 residues. Germline CDR1 reads MNHNY; CDR2 reads SVGAGI (reference sequence). CDR3 DNA: TGTGCCAGCAGTTACTCGAGAGCCTTGAACACTGAAGCTTTCTTT. This sequence encodes CASSYSRALNTEAFF.

CDR3 DNA sequence: TGTGCCAGCGGGTCGACAGGGGTAGGCGGAAACACCATATATTTT. Translated: CASGSTGVGGNTIYF. This chain connects TRBV5-6 to TRBJ1-3, with 8 bases that match TRBD1. The ends lost 7 bases at V and 4 bases at J; junction bases unmatched: 10. CDR3 length: 15 residues. In germline, CDR1 is SGHDT, CDR2 YYEEEE.

This chain uses TRBV5-1 with TRBJ2-7; 10 bases line up with TRBD1. Trimming cost V 8 bases and J 7 bases; bases outside gene matches: 12. Looked up from germline, CDR1 is SGHRS and CDR2 is YFSETQ. The CDR3 has 14 amino acids. This CDR3 reads CASKWTGGRGEQYF. The CDR3 coding sequence is TGCGCCAGTAAATGGACAGGGGGGAGAGGAGAGCAGTACTTC. Full variable domain (remainder filled in from reference TRBV5-1 and TRBJ2-7): KAGVTQTPRYLIKTRGQQVTLSCSPISGHRSVSWYQQTPGQGLQFLFEYFSETQRNKGNFPGRFSGRQFSNSRSEMNVSTLELGDSALYLCASKWTGGRGEQYFGPGTRLTVT.

The chain employs TRBV7-2 and TRBJ1-2; 10 nucleotides agree with TRBD1. The CDR3 sequence is 13 residues long. The V gene end was trimmed by 5 bases and the J gene end by 11 bases; junction bases not matched to a gene: 8. Germline V gene lookup returns CDR1 SGHTA and CDR2 FQGNSA. The CDR3 sequence: CASSGTGAAVYTF. CDR3 bases: TGTGCCAGCAGCGGGACAGGGGCCGCCGTTTACACCTTC.

V usage is TRBV6-5 and J usage is TRBJ2-7, with 8 bases aligning to TRBD1. The ends lost 1 base at V and 4 bases at J; junction bases unmatched: 9. This CDR3 contains 16 residues. Germline V gene sequence: CDR1 MNHEY, CDR2 SVGAGI. CDR3 nucleotides: TGTGCCAGCAGTTACTTAACAGGACAGGGATTGTACGAGCAGTACTTC. This gives the protein CASSYLTGQGLYEQYF.

The gene calls are TRBV6-5 and TRBJ2-5; D may be TRBD2 (7 bases). Trimming took off 6 bases at V and 3 bases at J, with 14 bases between the two ends. There are 14 residues in the CDR3. Germline V gene lookup returns CDR1 MNHEY and CDR2 SVGAGI. Here the CDR3 reads CASSRGAGKETQYF. The CDR3 coding sequence is TGTGCCAGCAGCCGGGGGGCGGGAAAAGAGACCCAGTACTTC.

V gene TRBV5-1 combines with J gene TRBJ1-3; 8 bases fit TRBD1. V shed 0 bases, J shed 2 bases, and the junction held 4 bases outside the gene matches. In germline, CDR1 is SGHRS, CDR2 YFSETQ. The CDR3 runs 16 residues. The CDR3 bases are TGCGCCAGCAGCTTGGCCGGACAGGGTACTGGAAACACCATATATTTT. It specifies CASSLAGQGTGNTIYF.

The chain joins TRBV5-8 to TRBJ1-4; 7 nucleotides line up with TRBD1. CDR1 and CDR2 from the germline V gene are SGHTS and YDEGEE. After removal of 4 bases from V and 6 bases from J, the junction contained 12 bases not matched to a gene. This CDR3 is built from 16 residues. CDR3 coding DNA: TGTGCCAGCAGCAAAGGGGACAGCTCAAGGGATGAAAAACTGTTTTTT. Amino acid sequence: CASSKGDSSRDEKLFF.

This clone was recorded only once. The rearrangement uses TRBV4-2 and TRBJ2-7; D not certain. The CDR3 sequence is 17 residues long. V lost 0 bases and J lost 2, with 17 bases in between. Germline V gene lookup returns CDR1 LGHNA and CDR2 YNFKEQ. The DNA of the CDR3 is TGTGCCAGCAGCCAAGACCCCAGGTTCCACTTACCCTACGAGCAGTACTTC. It is translated as CASSQDPRFHLPYEQYF.

The chain carries TRBV7-2 and TRBJ2-2; possibly TRBD2 for D (5 bases). CDR1 is SGHTA, CDR2 FQGNSA, per germline. This CDR3 is built from 15 residues. V lost 6 bases, J lost 6 bases, and 17 bases lay in between. The CDR3 protein is CASRLVSGSAGELFF. The CDR3 region has the DNA TGTGCCAGCAGGCTAGTGTCGGGGTCCGCCGGGGAGCTGTTTTTT.

The chain is built from TRBV19 and TRBJ2-7; 9 nucleotides match TRBD1. The CDR3 consists of 14 residues. Unmatched junction bases numbered 10, after V lost 6 bases and J lost 7 bases. Germline V lookup: CDR1 LNHDA, CDR2 SQIVND (reference sequence). DNA for the CDR3: TGTGCCAGTAGAATGACAGGGGGATCGGGTGAGCAGTACTTC. Its protein product is CASRMTGGSGEQYF. Full variable domain (rest looked up from reference TRBV19 and TRBJ2-7): DGGITQSPKYLFRKEGQNVTLSCEQNLNHDAMYWYRQDPGQGLRLIYYSQIVNDFQKGDIAEGYSVSREKKESFPLTVTSAQKNPTAFYLCASRMTGGSGEQYFGPGTRLTVT.

This clone was seen a single time. This chain links TRBV9 with TRBJ1-6, with 8 nucleotides matching TRBD1. There are 16 residues in the CDR3. The V segment lost 4 bases and the J segment 10 bases; nucleotides outside the gene matches: 13. Looked up from germline, CDR1 is SGDLS and CDR2 is YYNGEE. This chain's CDR3 is CASSPSGGEEASPLHF. In DNA, the CDR3 is TGTGCCAGCAGCCCGTCAGGGGGCGAAGAGGCGTCACCCCTCCACTTT.

This rearrangement joins TRBV3-1 (or the pseudogene TRBV3-2) to TRBJ2-3, with D perhaps TRBD2 (5 bases). Per the germline V gene, CDR1 is LGHDT and CDR2 is YNNKEL (reference sequence). Trimming took off 4 bases at V and 8 bases at J, with 10 bases between the two ends. The CDR3 covers 12 residues. The CDR3 sequence: CASSPFGGTQYF. The CDR3 DNA is TGTGCCAGCAGCCCCTTCGGAGGTACGCAGTATTTT.

The chain couples TRBV30 to TRBJ2-5; 7 bases are a match to TRBD1. Germline V gene data show CDR1 as GTSNPN and CDR2 as SVGIG (reference sequence). V shed 3 bases and J 4 bases; nucleotides not matched to a gene: 5. CDR3 length: 13 amino acids. CDR3: CAWSRQGSETQYF. The DNA of the CDR3 is TGTGCCTGGAGCCGACAGGGCTCAGAGACCCAGTACTTC.

V and J are TRBV28 and TRBJ1-2; D may be TRBD1 (6 bases). Germline CDR1 reads MDHEN; CDR2 reads SYDVKM. This CDR3 has 12 amino acids. The germline V and J ends were trimmed by 5 bases and 8 bases, with 12 bases remaining between them. In DNA, the CDR3 is TGTGCCAGCAGTCTCACCAGGGGCGGCTACACCTTC. Protein product: CASSLTRGGYTF.

The chain combines TRBV9 with TRBJ2-3; 9 bases are a match to TRBD1. The V gene end was trimmed by 4 bases and the J gene end by 5 bases; junction bases not matched to a gene: 2. In germline, CDR1 is SGDLS, CDR2 YYNGEE. CDR3 length: 13 amino acids. The DNA of the CDR3 is TGTGCCAGCAGCCGGACAGGGGAAGATACGCAGTATTTT. It encodes CASSRTGEDTQYF.